This T cell receptor (beta chain) appears in the sequencing data of a study of blood T cell repertoires in COVID-19 (dated by TCRdb to 2018 to 2021). At the level of the whole study: Samples from collaborators originated in the United States, Italy and Spain and spanned both the acute and convalescent phases of COVID-19. The repertoires were released in a freely available public database intended as a resource for research on the immune response to SARS-CoV-2. The samples were drawn from the first 160 participants of the ongoing ImmuneRACE study and from 950 to 1,500 subjects provided by 6 global collaborators. Deeply sampled blood TCRbeta repertoires from subjects exposed to, actively infected with, or recovered from COVID-19 were included in the dataset. The prospective study material was composed of cDNA or gDNA derived from T cells, B-cell-depleted T cells, or PBMCs. The sample metadata nearly always contained a de-identified subject ID, COVID-19 status, age in years and sex. Where available, HLA class I and class II types were obtained from metadata supplied by the sample provider rather than from assay-based typing.

The germline V gene provides CDR1 SGHRS and CDR2 YFSETQ. At the junction V is shortened by 1 base and J by 10 bases, with 12 bases in between. The CDR3 contains 14 residues, cysteine and phenylalanine counted. Only the CDR3 part of the read is kept: 42 bases, read in frame from the first base. This clone was found once. The target of this receptor is not known. There are no base qualities to consult, and no much larger clone falls within one base. Participants in the prospective study were aged 18 to 89 years, lived in about two dozen United States geographic areas, and enrolled through a virtual design. In the prospective study, participants were assigned to cohorts based on the clinical history participants reported in a screening survey and a study questionnaire. Exposed participants had been in contact, within 2 weeks of entering the study, with a person who had a PCR-confirmed or clinician-diagnosed case of COVID-19. In the prospective study, whole blood, serum and a nasopharyngeal or oropharyngeal swab were collected from each participant by mobile phlebotomists. Participants in the prospective study had the option to provide additional blood draws and questionnaires over an approximately two-month period. Before DNA extraction, prospective study blood samples were shipped either frozen or at room temperature.

The research as a whole found: The amount of clinical and demographic metadata varied by source and participant and was provided uncurated.

The immunoSEQ Assay, a bias-controlled multiplex PCR, was used to amplify TCRbeta CDR3 regions from genomic DNA. The study's processing was this. Nucleated cell counts per sample were estimated from amplification of reference gene primers within the assay. To quantify the absolute abundance of each unique TCRbeta CDR3 rearrangement, sequence reads were collapsed and filtered. For each sample, productive Simpson clonality was calculated as the square root of Simpson's diversity index across productive rearrangements. TCRdb took over this immuneACCESS table, retaining in-frame rearrangements with V and J assigned. Such tables are incomplete; in checked studies, under half of the missing clones stem from an unresolved V gene, and the remainder is unexplained. V, J and clone size are those of that table, while D and trimming were read from the DNA. In this sample the table shows fewer than 400,000 clones, approximately 90% of which occur a single time. The top ten clonotypes cover 3% to 5% of the sample.

The sequenced sample consisted of PBMCs or T cells enriched from blood (not recorded which). The V and J genes are TRBV5-1 and TRBJ1-6, with the D gene too uncertain to name. The receptor's source is a young woman who had been exposed to COVID-19. The DNA reads TGCGCCAGCAGCTTGTTTCTGGAGGAGTCACCCCTCCACTTT. It translates as CASSLFLEESPLHF.